The entry below describes one T cell receptor (beta chain). Its antigen is currently unknown. The sample comes from a study of monozygotic twins with cystic fibrosis. Study background: Libraries were built from roughly 3 micrograms of fragmented DNA using about 16 PCR cycles.

Germline values: CDR1 MNHEY, CDR2 SMNVEV (reference sequence). V was trimmed by 3 bases and J by 0 bases, leaving 21 bases between them. CDR3 length equals 19 residues. The data were produced by immunoSEQ multiplex PCR, yet TCRdb's version contains in-frame clones alone and is incomplete. The sample lists some 19,000 clones, about 97% seen once, with less than 2% in the top ten. Study-level findings and limits: The repertoire was suggested to be naive-dominated, clonality median about 0.0095.

The sample taken for sequencing was blood. The chain combines TRBV27 with TRBJ1-5; D unresolved. This TCR came from a woman younger than 45 with cystic fibrosis. The CDR3 nucleotides read TGTGCCAGCAGTTTCTCCCCGAGGCGGGAGCACCATAGCAATCAGCCCCAGCATTTT. This encodes CASSFSPRREHHSNQPQHF.